This T cell receptor beta chain was sequenced during a study of post-analysis software for immune sequencing data. Study findings and constraints: Comparison of patients with controls showed 4 to 6 TRBV segments more frequent in patients, TRBV5-6, TRBV5-1 and TRBV20-1 among them.

J was trimmed by 10 bases and V by 1 base; bases with no gene match: 12. CDR3 length equals 16 residues. Per germline, CDR1 SGHNT and CDR2 YYREEE (reference sequence). Built from TCR beta cDNA, the libraries had unique molecular identifiers in them. TCRdb fed the PCR reads into MiXCR, producing one record per CDR3 protein. The table records approximately 770,000 distinct CDR3 sequences, more than 45% of them present only once. To note about this clonotype: The antigen is not known.

This TCR was recovered from a girl aged 10 to 17 with multiple sclerosis. The genes are TRBV5-4 and TRBJ2-1; 9 positions agree with TRBD2. The sequencing input was blood. The CDR3 nucleotides read TGTGCCAGCAGCTTGTTCCGGACTAGCGCCTCCGGGGAGCAGTTCTTC. It yields the protein CASSLFRTSASGEQFF. The whole variable domain, remainder taken from reference TRBV5-4 and TRBJ2-1, is ETGVTQSPTHLIKTRGQQVTLRCSSQSGHNTVSWYQQALGQGPQFIFQYYREEENGRGNFPPRFSGLQFPNYSSELNVNALELDDSALYLCASSLFRTSASGEQFFGPGTRLTVL.